One and the same sample provided the 26 T cell receptor beta chains below, sequenced in a study of CD4 T cells in relation to SARS-CoV-2 and coronaviruses. CD4+ T cells from unexposed donors were obtained before the COVID-19 pandemic (2011-2018). CD4+ T cells were isolated from the cells after 10 days of culture. The repertoire was sequenced with immunoSEQ multiplex PCR; TCRdb's copy has only in-frame clones and lacks some. The sample yields roughly 19,000 clones, 76% seen once. These TCRs' antigens remain unknown. Sequences were obtained from CD4+ T cells from PBMCs, cultured in vitro. The origin of the receptors is a human donor in good health.

The gene calls are TRBV7-9 and TRBJ1-6; 7 bases align to TRBD1. The CDR3 is 15 amino acids. Germline V gene data show CDR1 as SEHNR and CDR2 as FQNEAQ (reference sequence). The J segment lost 7 bases and the V segment lost 5 bases, leaving 8 bases of the junction unmatched. The CDR3: CASSAPGQQNSPLHF. The CDR3 DNA sequence: TGTGCCAGCAGCGCACCGGGACAGCAGAATTCACCCCTCCACTTT.

This chain joins TRBV6-5 and TRBJ1-1, with TRBD1 matching 8 bases. The germline gives CDR1 MNHEY, CDR2 SVGAGI. CDR3 length equals 14 residues. J was trimmed by 6 bases and V by 5 bases; bases with no gene match: 8. CDR3 bases: TGTGCCAGCAGTCCCCAAGGGACAGGTCCTGAAGCTTTCTTT. Its protein product is CASSPQGTGPEAFF.

The gene calls are TRBV11-2 and TRBJ2-3, with unresolved D. This CDR3 is built from 15 residues. Germline lookup yields CDR1 SGHAT and CDR2 FQNNGV. The ends were cut back, 4 bases at V and 10 bases at J, with 21 bases in the middle. This CDR3 reads CASSYVFRLASSQYF. CDR3 coding DNA: TGTGCCAGCAGCTACGTATTCCGGCTGGCGAGTTCGCAGTATTTT. Full variable domain (outside the CDR3, taken from reference TRBV11-2 and TRBJ2-3): EAGVAQSPRYKIIEKRQSVAFWCNPISGHATLYWYQQILGQGPKLLIQFQNNGVVDDSQLPKDRFSAERLKGVDSTLKIQPAKLEDSAVYLCASSYVFRLASSQYFGPGTRLTVL.

V is TRBV10-2 and J is TRBJ1-1; 9 bases agree with TRBD1. Trimming at V came to 5 bases and at J to 3 bases, leaving 1 base not matched to a gene. From germline, CDR1 is WSHSY and CDR2 SAAADI. This CDR3 is built from 13 residues. The CDR3 DNA reads TGCGCCAGCAGTCGACAGGGGGACACTGAAGCTTTCTTT. This translates into CASSRQGDTEAFF.

The V and J genes are TRBV29-1 and TRBJ2-2; tentative D call: TRBD2 (6 bases). This CDR3 has 17 amino acids. Germline V gene lookup returns CDR1 SQVTM and CDR2 ANQGSEA. Trimming took off 5 bases at V and 4 bases at J, with 23 bases between the two ends. This CDR3 is CSVSTPSGAYSTGELFF. The CDR3 bases are TGCAGCGTTTCCACTCCCTCGGGAGCGTACTCCACCGGGGAGCTGTTTTTT.

CDR3 sequence reads: CASSIQGVNTGELFF. As DNA, the CDR3 is TGTGCCAGTAGTATTCAGGGGGTGAACACCGGGGAGCTGTTTTTT. The chain joins TRBV19 to TRBJ2-2, with 7 bases identical to TRBD1. V dropped 3 bases and J dropped 1; count of bases not matched to a gene: 2. From germline, CDR1 is LNHDA and CDR2 SQIVND (reference sequence). CDR3 length: 15 amino acids.

This clone was seen only a few times. This chain uses TRBV11-2 with TRBJ2-1, with a possible D match to TRBD1 (5 bases). Germline V gives CDR1 SGHAT, CDR2 FQNNGV. The CDR3 extends over 15 amino acids. Trimming shortened V by 1 base and J by 7 bases, and 14 bases separated the two germline ends. The CDR3 DNA reads as TGTGCCAGCAGCTTAGTAGGGGTACGCCAAAATGAGCAGTTCTTC. It specifies CASSLVGVRQNEQFF.

The chain links TRBV6-1 to TRBJ1-1; D is unresolved. Germline CDR1 MNHNS, CDR2 SASEGT. The CDR3 runs 14 residues. Trimming removed 3 bases at V and 4 bases at J, with 12 bases between. CDR3: CASSDPRVSTEAFF. The DNA of the CDR3 is TGTGCCAGCAGTGACCCCCGGGTTTCCACTGAAGCTTTCTTT.

The J gene is TRBJ2-7, the V gene TRBV5-5; the match to TRBD2 covers 14 bases. This CDR3 is 15 amino acids long. CDR1 is SGHKS, CDR2 YYEKEE, per germline (reference sequence). With 4 bases clipped from V and 6 bases from J, the junction kept 6 bases outside the gene matches. CDR3 nucleotide sequence: TGTGCCAGCAGCGTCTCCGGGACTAGCGGGAGCGAGCAGTACTTC. Translating gives CASSVSGTSGSEQYF.

This clone was seen a handful of times. V gene TRBV7-9 combines with J gene TRBJ2-1; D is ambiguous. Germline CDR1 is SEHNR and CDR2 is FQNEAQ (reference sequence). There are 12 residues in the CDR3. The V end lost 11 bases, the J end lost 0 bases, and 8 bases lay between the germline ends. The CDR3 sequence is CAGRSSYNEQFF. The CDR3 region has the DNA TGTGCCGGACGGAGCTCCTACAATGAGCAGTTCTTC.

The chain has TRBV19 and TRBJ1-5; the D is unclear. The CDR3 has 14 residues. V was pared by 5 bases and J by 0 bases, with 8 bases between. Germline V gene lookup returns CDR1 LNHDA and CDR2 SQIVND (reference sequence). The CDR3 coding sequence is TGTGCCAGTAGTGGACTGAATAGCAATCAGCCCCAGCATTTT. Its protein is CASSGLNSNQPQHF.

V and J are TRBV28 and TRBJ2-1, with 7 bases aligning to TRBD1. The CDR3 is 14 residues long. V shed 5 bases, J shed 5 bases, and the junction held 6 bases outside the gene matches. The germline CDR1 and CDR2 sequences are MDHEN and SYDVKM. DNA of the CDR3: TGTGCCAGCAGTATCCGGGACAGACACAATGAGCAGTTCTTC. Translating gives CASSIRDRHNEQFF.

This clone was counted once. This chain joins TRBV5-4 and TRBJ1-2, with a possible D match to TRBD1 (5 bases). The V end lost 5 bases, the J end lost 0 bases, and 14 bases lay between the germline ends. In germline, CDR1 is SGHNT, CDR2 YYREEE (reference sequence). This CDR3 has 15 residues. The CDR3 nucleotides are TGTGCCAGCAGGCCTACAGGACCTGCTAACTATGGCTACACCTTC. Translating it yields CASRPTGPANYGYTF.

This clone appeared a few times. The gene calls are TRBV9 and TRBJ1-3, with D unclear. Germline CDR1 and CDR2: SGDLS and YYNGEE. Trimming took off 0 bases at V and 5 bases at J, with 18 bases between the two ends. The CDR3 is 17 amino acids. The CDR3 nucleotides are TGTGCCAGCAGCGTAGGGTTGCTTTCCGGGCCCAGAAACACCATATATTTT. The encoded protein is CASSVGLLSGPRNTIYF.

This chain links TRBV5-1 with TRBJ2-3, with 7 nucleotides matching TRBD2. This CDR3 has 14 residues. From germline, CDR1 is SGHRS and CDR2 YFSETQ. Trimming cost V 4 bases and J 5 bases; bases outside gene matches: 7. CDR3 region: CASSLGRVRDTQYF. CDR3 nucleotide sequence: TGCGCCAGCAGCCTGGGGAGGGTCCGAGATACGCAGTATTTT. The complete variable domain, with remaining parts taken from reference TRBV5-1 and TRBJ2-3, reads KAGVTQTPRYLIKTRGQQVTLSCSPISGHRSVSWYQQTPGQGLQFLFEYFSETQRNKGNFPGRFSGRQFSNSRSEMNVSTLELGDSALYLCASSLGRVRDTQYFGPGTRLTVL.

The gene calls are TRBV10-1 and TRBJ2-2, with 9 bases matching TRBD1. V dropped 2 bases and J dropped 2; count of bases not matched to a gene: 6. Looked up from germline, CDR1 is WNHNN and CDR2 is SYGVQD (reference sequence). The CDR3 runs 17 residues. The CDR3 loop is CASSEKGTGLNTGELFF. For the CDR3, the DNA is TGCGCCAGCAGTGAGAAGGGGACAGGGCTTAACACCGGGGAGCTGTTTTTT.

This clone was recorded once. The chain joins TRBV19 to TRBJ2-7; 7 bases fit TRBD2. CDR1 and CDR2 (germline): LNHDA, SQIVND (reference sequence). J was trimmed by 6 bases and V by 6 bases; bases with no gene match: 5. The CDR3 covers 12 residues. The CDR3 nucleotides read TGTGCCAGTAGCCTCGGACTAGGCGAGCAGTACTTC. Translating gives CASSLGLGEQYF.

CDR3: CASSLGDRTFYEQYF. CDR3 DNA sequence: TGCGCCAGCAGCTTGGGGGACAGAACCTTCTACGAGCAGTACTTC. V usage is TRBV5-1 and J usage is TRBJ2-7; 7 positions agree with TRBD1. V trimming: 0 bases; J trimming: 3 bases; junction bases outside the gene matches: 6. The CDR3 covers 15 residues. Germline-derived CDR1 and CDR2 are SGHRS and YFSETQ.

This chain joins TRBV19 and TRBJ2-3; maybe TRBD2 (6 bases). Germline CDR1 LNHDA, CDR2 SQIVND (reference sequence). Trimming shortened V by 5 bases and J by 0 bases, and 9 bases separated the two germline ends. The CDR3 consists of 14 residues. This CDR3 reads CASSGSGSTDTQYF. The CDR3 DNA sequence: TGTGCCAGTAGTGGTAGCGGTAGCACAGATACGCAGTATTTT.

The chain employs TRBV19 and TRBJ1-6; D is ambiguous. V lost 4 bases, J lost 6 bases, and 16 bases lay in between. Germline V gives CDR1 LNHDA, CDR2 SQIVND (reference sequence). The CDR3 length is 16 residues. CDR3 residues: CASSSWATPSNSPLHF. The CDR3 DNA reads as TGTGCCAGTAGTAGTTGGGCGACTCCCAGTAATTCACCCCTCCACTTT.

This clone was seen only a few times. This chain links TRBV25-1 with TRBJ1-1; no clear D gene. This CDR3 contains 15 residues. Deletions cut 1 base from V and 1 base from J, with 10 bases between. CDR1 and CDR2 from the germline V gene are MGHDK and SYGVNS. The CDR3 is CASSESLGRNTEAFF. As DNA, the CDR3 is TGTGCCAGCAGTGAATCGTTGGGTAGGAACACTGAAGCTTTCTTT.

The chain employs TRBV5-4 and TRBJ2-2; 13 bases fit TRBD2. Germline trimming cut 3 bases from V and 5 bases from J; bases unmatched to any gene: 13. This CDR3 has 19 amino acids. Germline V CDR1 and CDR2: SGHNT, YYREEE (reference sequence). The CDR3 DNA reads as TGTGCCAGCAGCTCCGCACTAGCGGGAGGGCCGAGGGGGACCGGGGAGCTGTTTTTT. It is translated as CASSSALAGGPRGTGELFF.

Judged by abundance, this clone is medium-sized. This chain uses TRBV14 with TRBJ1-2; D is ambiguous. The V and J ends lost 0 bases and 5 bases respectively, with 10 bases between them. Looked up from germline, CDR1 is SGHDN and CDR2 is FVKESK. This CDR3 comprises 14 residues. This chain's CDR3 is CASSQDHSDYGYTF. Written as DNA, the CDR3 is TGTGCCAGCAGCCAAGATCATTCGGATTATGGCTACACCTTC.

V and J are TRBV14 and TRBJ2-5; the D gene is possibly TRBD2 (5 bases). Trimming took off 4 bases at V and 5 bases at J, with 11 bases between the two ends. The CDR3 runs to 13 residues. The germline gives CDR1 SGHDN, CDR2 FVKESK. The CDR3 loop is CASSPGVGETQYF. The CDR3 nucleotides read TGTGCCAGCAGCCCCGGGGTTGGGGAGACCCAGTACTTC.

V gene TRBV10-2 combines with J gene TRBJ2-2; TRBD1 matches at 7 bases. The junction had 5 bases not matched to a gene; V was cut back by 10 bases and J by 6 bases. CDR1 and CDR2 (germline): WSHSY, SAAADI. This CDR3 has 12 residues. The CDR3 is CANADRSGELFF. The CDR3 DNA is TGCGCCAATGCGGACAGGTCCGGGGAGCTGTTTTTT.

This chain joins TRBV3-1 (or the pseudogene TRBV3-2) and TRBJ1-5; D remains ambiguous. The CDR3 is made up of 15 amino acids. V lost 4 bases and J lost 0, with 10 bases in between. Looked up from germline, CDR1 is LGHDT and CDR2 is YNNKEL (reference sequence). In DNA, the CDR3 is TGTGCCAGCAGCCCGACAACGAATAGCAATCAGCCCCAGCATTTT. It translates to CASSPTTNSNQPQHF.